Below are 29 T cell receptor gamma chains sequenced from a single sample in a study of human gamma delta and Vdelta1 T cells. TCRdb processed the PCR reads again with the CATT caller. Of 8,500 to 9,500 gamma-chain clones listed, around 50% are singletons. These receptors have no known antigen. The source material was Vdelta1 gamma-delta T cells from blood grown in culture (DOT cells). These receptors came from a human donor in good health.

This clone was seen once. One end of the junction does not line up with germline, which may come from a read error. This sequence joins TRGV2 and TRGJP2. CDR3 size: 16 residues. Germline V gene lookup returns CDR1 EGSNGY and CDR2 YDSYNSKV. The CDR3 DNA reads TGTGCCAACTGGGACGGGCGGGGTTCCAGTGATTGGATCAAGACGTTT. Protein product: CANWDGRGSSDWIKTF.

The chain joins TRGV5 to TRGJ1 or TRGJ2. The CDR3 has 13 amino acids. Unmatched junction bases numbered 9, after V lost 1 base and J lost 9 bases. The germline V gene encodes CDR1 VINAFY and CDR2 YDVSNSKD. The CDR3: CATWDSLGAKKLF. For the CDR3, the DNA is TGTGCCACCTGGGACAGCCTTGGGGCTAAGAAACTCTTT.

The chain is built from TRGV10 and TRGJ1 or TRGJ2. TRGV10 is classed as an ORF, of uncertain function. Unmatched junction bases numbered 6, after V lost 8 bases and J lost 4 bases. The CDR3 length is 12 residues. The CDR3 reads CAAWVNYYKKLF. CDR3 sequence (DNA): TGTGCTGCGTGGGTTAACTATTATAAGAAACTCTTT.

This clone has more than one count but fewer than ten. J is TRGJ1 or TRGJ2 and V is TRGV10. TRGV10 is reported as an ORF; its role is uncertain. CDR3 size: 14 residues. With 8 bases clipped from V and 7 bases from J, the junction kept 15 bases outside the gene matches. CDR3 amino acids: CAAWPWGSLYKKLF. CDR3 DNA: TGTGCTGCGTGGCCCTGGGGTAGTTTATATAAGAAACTCTTT.

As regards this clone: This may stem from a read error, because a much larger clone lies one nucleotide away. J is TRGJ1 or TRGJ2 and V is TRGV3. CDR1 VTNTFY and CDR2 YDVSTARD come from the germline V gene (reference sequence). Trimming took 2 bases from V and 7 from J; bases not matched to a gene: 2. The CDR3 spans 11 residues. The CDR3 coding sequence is TGTGCCACCTGGGACACGTATAAGAAACTCTTT. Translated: CATWDTYKKLF.

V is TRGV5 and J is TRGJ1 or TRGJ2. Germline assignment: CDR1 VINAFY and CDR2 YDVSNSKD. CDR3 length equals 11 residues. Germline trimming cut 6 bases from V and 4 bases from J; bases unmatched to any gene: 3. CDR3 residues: CATWSYYKKLF. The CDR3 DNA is TGTGCCACCTGGTCGTATTATAAGAAACTCTTT.

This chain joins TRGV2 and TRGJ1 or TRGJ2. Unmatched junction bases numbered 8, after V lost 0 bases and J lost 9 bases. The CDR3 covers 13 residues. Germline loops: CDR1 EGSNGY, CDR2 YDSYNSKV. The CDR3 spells CATWDGPGGKKLF. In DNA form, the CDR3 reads TGTGCCACCTGGGACGGGCCCGGGGGTAAGAAACTCTTT.

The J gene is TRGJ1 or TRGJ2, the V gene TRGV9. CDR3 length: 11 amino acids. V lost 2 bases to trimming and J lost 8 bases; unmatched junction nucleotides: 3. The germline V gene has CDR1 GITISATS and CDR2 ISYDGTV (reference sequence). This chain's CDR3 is CALWEADKKLF. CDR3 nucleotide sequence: TGTGCCTTGTGGGAGGCCGATAAGAAACTCTTT.

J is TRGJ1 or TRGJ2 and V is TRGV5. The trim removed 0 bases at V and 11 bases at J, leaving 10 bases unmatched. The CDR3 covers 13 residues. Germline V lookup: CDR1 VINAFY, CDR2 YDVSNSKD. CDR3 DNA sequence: TGTGCCACCTGGGACAGGCGTCGCCCCGAGAAACTCTTT. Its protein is CATWDRRRPEKLF.

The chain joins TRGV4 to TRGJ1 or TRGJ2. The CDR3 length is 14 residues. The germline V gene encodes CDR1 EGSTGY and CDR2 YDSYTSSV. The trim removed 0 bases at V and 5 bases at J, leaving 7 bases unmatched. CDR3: CATWDGTGDYKKLF. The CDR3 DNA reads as TGTGCCACCTGGGATGGGACTGGGGATTATAAGAAACTCTTT.

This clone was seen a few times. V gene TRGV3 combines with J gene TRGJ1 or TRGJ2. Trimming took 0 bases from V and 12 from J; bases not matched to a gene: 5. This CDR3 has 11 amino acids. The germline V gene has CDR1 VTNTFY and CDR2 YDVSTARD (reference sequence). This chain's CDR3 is CATWDRPMKLF. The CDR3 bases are TGTGCCACCTGGGACAGGCCGATGAAACTCTTT.

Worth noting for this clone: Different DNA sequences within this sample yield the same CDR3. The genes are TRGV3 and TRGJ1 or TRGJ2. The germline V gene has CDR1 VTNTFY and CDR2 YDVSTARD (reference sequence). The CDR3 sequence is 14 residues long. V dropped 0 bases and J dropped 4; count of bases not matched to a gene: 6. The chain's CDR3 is CATWDRRGYYKKLF. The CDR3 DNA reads TGTGCCACCTGGGACAGGCGGGGGTATTATAAGAAACTCTTT.

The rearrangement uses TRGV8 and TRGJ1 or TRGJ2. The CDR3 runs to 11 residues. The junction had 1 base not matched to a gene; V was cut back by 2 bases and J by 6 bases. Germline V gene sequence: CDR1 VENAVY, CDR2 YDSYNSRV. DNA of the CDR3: TGTGCCACCTGGGATATTTATAAGAAACTCTTT. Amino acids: CATWDIYKKLF.

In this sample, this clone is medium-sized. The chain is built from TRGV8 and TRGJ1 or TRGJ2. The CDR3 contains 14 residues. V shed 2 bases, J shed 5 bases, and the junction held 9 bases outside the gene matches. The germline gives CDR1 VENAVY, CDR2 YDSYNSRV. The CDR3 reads CATWDTVAHYKKLF. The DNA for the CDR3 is TGTGCCACCTGGGATACGGTCGCTCATTATAAGAAACTCTTT.

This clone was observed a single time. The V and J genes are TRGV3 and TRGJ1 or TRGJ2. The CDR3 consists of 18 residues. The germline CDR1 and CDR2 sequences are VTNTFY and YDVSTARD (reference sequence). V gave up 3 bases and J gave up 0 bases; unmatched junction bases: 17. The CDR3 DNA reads TGTGCCACCTGGGACGGACCTACAAAATTCCCGAATTATTATAAGAAACTCTTT. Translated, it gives CATWDGPTKFPNYYKKLF.

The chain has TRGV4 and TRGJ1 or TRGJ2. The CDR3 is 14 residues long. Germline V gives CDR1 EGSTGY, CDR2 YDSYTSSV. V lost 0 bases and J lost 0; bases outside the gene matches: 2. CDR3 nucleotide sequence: TGTGCCACCTGGGATGGGGTGAATTATTATAAGAAACTCTTT. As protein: CATWDGVNYYKKLF.

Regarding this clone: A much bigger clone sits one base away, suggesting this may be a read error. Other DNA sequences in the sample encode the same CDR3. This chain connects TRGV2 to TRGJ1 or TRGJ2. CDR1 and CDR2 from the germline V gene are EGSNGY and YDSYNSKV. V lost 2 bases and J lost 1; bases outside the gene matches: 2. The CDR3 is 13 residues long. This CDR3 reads CATWDANYYKKLF. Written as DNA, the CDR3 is TGTGCCACCTGGGACGCTAATTATTATAAGAAACTCTTT.

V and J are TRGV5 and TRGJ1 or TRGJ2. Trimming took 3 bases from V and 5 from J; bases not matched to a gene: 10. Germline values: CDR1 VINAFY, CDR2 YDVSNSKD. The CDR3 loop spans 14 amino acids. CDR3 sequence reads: CATWDEGTDYKKLF. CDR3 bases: TGTGCCACCTGGGACGAGGGTACGGATTATAAGAAACTCTTT.

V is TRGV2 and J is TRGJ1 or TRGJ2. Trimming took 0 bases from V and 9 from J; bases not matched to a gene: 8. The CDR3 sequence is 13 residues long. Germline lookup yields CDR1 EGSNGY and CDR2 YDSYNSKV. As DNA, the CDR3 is TGTGCCACCTGGGACGGGCGAGGGGGTAAGAAACTCTTT. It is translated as CATWDGRGGKKLF.

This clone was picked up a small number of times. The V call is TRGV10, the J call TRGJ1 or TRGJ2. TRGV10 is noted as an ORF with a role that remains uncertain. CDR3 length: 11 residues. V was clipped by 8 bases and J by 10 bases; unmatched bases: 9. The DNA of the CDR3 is TGTGCTGCGTGGGATGCACCCAAGAAACTCTTT. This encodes CAAWDAPKKLF.

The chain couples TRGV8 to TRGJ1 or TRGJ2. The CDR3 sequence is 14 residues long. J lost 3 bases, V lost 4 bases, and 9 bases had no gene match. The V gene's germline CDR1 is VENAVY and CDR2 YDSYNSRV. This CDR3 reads CATWEKELYYKKLF. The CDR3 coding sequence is TGTGCCACCTGGGAAAAAGAGCTTTATTATAAGAAACTCTTT.

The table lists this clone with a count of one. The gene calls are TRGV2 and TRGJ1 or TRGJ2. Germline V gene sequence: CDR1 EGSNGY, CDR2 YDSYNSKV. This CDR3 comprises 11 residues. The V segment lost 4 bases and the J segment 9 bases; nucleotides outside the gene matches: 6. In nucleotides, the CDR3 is TGTGCCACCTGGGATAAATTTAAGAAACTCTTT. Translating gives CATWDKFKKLF.

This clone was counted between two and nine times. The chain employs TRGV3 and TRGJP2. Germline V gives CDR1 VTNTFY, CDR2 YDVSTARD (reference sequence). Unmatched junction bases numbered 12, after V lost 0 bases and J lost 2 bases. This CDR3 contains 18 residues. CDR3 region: CATWDRLKRESSDWIKTF. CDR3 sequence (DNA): TGTGCCACCTGGGACAGGCTCAAACGAGAAAGTAGTGATTGGATCAAGACGTTT.

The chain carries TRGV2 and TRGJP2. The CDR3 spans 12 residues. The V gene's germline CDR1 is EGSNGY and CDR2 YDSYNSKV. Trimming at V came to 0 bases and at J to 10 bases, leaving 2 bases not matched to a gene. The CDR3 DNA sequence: TGTGCCACCTGGGACGGGCCTTGGATCAAGACGTTT. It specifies CATWDGPWIKTF.

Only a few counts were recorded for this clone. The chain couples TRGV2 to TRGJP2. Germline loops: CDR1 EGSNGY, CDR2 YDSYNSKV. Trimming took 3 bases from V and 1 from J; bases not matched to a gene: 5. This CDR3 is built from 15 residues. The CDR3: CATWDRTSSDWIKTF. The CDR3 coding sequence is TGTGCCACCTGGGACCGTACTAGTAGTGATTGGATCAAGACGTTT.

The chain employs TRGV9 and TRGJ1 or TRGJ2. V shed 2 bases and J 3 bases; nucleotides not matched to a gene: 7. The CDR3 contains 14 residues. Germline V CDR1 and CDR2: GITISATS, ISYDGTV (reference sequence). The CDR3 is CALWEDLFYYKKLF. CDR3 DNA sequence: TGTGCCTTGTGGGAGGACCTTTTTTATTATAAGAAACTCTTT.

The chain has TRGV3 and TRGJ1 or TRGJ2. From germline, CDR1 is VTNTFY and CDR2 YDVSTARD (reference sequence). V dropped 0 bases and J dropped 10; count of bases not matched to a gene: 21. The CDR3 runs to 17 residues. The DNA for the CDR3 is TGTGCCACCTGGGACAGGCGGGGCAACGATATCTCCGACAAGAAACTCTTT. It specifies CATWDRRGNDISDKKLF.

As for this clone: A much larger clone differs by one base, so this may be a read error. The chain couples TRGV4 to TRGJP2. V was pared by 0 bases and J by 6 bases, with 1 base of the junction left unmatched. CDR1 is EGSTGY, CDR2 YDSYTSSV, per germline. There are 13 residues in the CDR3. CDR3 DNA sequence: TGTGCCACCTGGGATGGGCGTGATTGGATCAAGACGTTT. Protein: CATWDGRDWIKTF.

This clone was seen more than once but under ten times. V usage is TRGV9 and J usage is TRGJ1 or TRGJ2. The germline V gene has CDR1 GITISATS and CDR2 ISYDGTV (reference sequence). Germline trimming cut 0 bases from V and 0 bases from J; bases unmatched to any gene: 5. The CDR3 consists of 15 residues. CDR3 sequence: CALWEVQANYYKKLF. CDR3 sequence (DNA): TGTGCCTTGTGGGAGGTGCAGGCGAATTATTATAAGAAACTCTTT.